This T cell receptor beta chain was retrieved from a study of blood T cells in healthy people across ages. After removal of 4 bases from V and 7 bases from J, the junction contained 11 bases not matched to a gene. Germline-derived CDR1 and CDR2 are SGHRS and YFSETQ. This CDR3 contains 17 residues. A second PCR of roughly 7 to 11 cycles used a sample-barcoded 5' primer and a J-beta primer mix. Every sample gave at least 2.5 million paired-end reads containing CDR3. TCRdb reprocessed the 5' RACE reads via MiXCR and lists one record per CDR3 protein. The repertoire includes fewer than 1.5 million distinct CDR3 sequences, around 42% of them detected once, and 7% to 9.5% sits in the top ten.

Sequencing input: blood. The TCR was taken from a young woman in good health. The chain links TRBV5-1 to TRBJ2-2; 12 positions agree with TRBD2. The chain's CDR3 is CASSGLGTSGSGGELFF. CDR3 nucleotides: TGCGCCAGCAGCGGACTTGGGACTAGCGGGTCAGGCGGGGAGCTGTTTTTT.